Listed below are T cell receptor beta chains from one sample, sequenced in a study of cytomegalovirus exposure and HLA in healthy donors. TCRdb's table, derived via immunoSEQ multiplex PCR, lists solely in-frame clones and lacks some. Among some 350,000 clones listed, roughly 90% were seen once. Sequencing was done on a sample of PBMCs. The receptors were gathered from a woman aged 30 to 39 in good health and CMV-seropositive. The CDR3 runs from the conserved cysteine through the conserved F or W. The D gene is left open where the match is weak. Clone size is not always given. Where it is, it says once, few, many or a class for expanded clones.

>TRBV4-2|.|TRBJ2-1|once
CASSQDRRGGYNEQFF
TGTGCCAGCAGCCAAGATCGAAGGGGCGGGTACAATGAGCAGTTCTTC
>TRBV9|.|TRBJ1-2|.
CASSVGGDGYTF
TGTGCCAGCAGCGTAGGGGGGGATGGCTACACCTTC
>TRBV27|.|TRBJ2-2|.
CASRQGRGAGELFF
TGTGCCAGCAGACAGGGTAGAGGGGCCGGGGAGCTGTTTTTT
>TRBV7-6|TRBD2|TRBJ2-5|.
CASSLVVTSGGAFETQYF
TGTGCCAGCAGCTTAGTAGTGACTAGCGGGGGGGCTTTCGAGACCCAGTACTTC
>TRBV2|TRBD1|TRBJ2-2|.
CAREVHPGQGRNTGELFF
TGTGCCAGGGAAGTACACCCCGGACAGGGGAGAAACACCGGGGAGCTGTTTTTT
>TRBV2|.|TRBJ2-6|.
CASSAPFLGGPHSGANVLTF
TGTGCCAGCAGTGCCCCGTTCTTGGGGGGTCCCCACTCTGGGGCCAACGTCCTGACTTTC
>TRBV5-1|.|TRBJ2-3|.
CASSLDGKSTDTQYF
TGCGCCAGCAGCTTAGACGGAAAAAGCACAGATACGCAGTATTTT
>TRBV6-6|.|TRBJ2-7|.
CASSRGDRDYEQYF
TGTGCCAGCAGCCGCGGTGACAGAGATTACGAGCAGTACTTC
>TRBV11-1|.|TRBJ1-2|.
CASSSRDYYGYTF
TGTGCCAGCAGCTCCCGGGACTACTATGGCTACACCTTC
>TRBV2|TRBD1|TRBJ1-5|few
CASSGQGGQHF
TGTGCCAGCAGCGGACAGGGGGGCCAGCATTTT
>TRBV25-1|.|TRBJ1-3|.
CASSEGRRGVKTGNTIYF
TGTGCCAGCAGTGAGGGTAGGAGGGGGGTTAAAACTGGAAACACCATATATTTT
>TRBV4-3|TRBD1|TRBJ1-2|.
CASSPGQGAYGYTF
TGCGCCAGCAGCCCCGGACAGGGGGCGTATGGCTACACCTTC
>TRBV18|.|TRBJ2-1|.
CASSPRPSRSGRGYNEQFF
TGTGCCAGCTCACCACGGCCGAGTCGGTCAGGGAGGGGGTACAATGAGCAGTTCTTC
>TRBV27|.|TRBJ1-1|.
CASSYISGASEAFF
TGTGCCAGCAGTTATATTTCAGGGGCGTCTGAAGCTTTCTTT
>TRBV30|.|TRBJ2-1|once
CARRGGTYNEQFF
TGTGCACGGAGGGGCGGGACCTACAATGAGCAGTTCTTC
>TRBV30|TRBD1|TRBJ1-2|.
CACRWTGVGGYTF
TGTGCCTGCCGATGGACAGGCGTAGGGGGCTACACCTTC
>TRBV19|.|TRBJ1-4|few
CASSNYATNEKLFF
TGTGCCAGTAGTAACTACGCAACTAATGAAAAACTGTTTTTT
>TRBV15|.|TRBJ1-5|.
CATSSPIGNQPQHF
TGTGCCACCAGCAGCCCCATCGGCAATCAGCCCCAGCATTTT